The 5 T cell receptor beta chains reported below all come from one sample, sequenced in a study of T cells in localized non-small cell lung cancer. Data came from immunoSEQ multiplex PCR; TCRdb stores just in-frame clones and leaves some out. The table has around 24,000 clones, roughly 87% seen once. The sequencing here drew on peripheral blood, taken before any cancer treatment. Receptors originate from a male donor aged 60 or over with stage I squamous cell lung carcinoma.

The chain uses TRBV29-1 and TRBJ2-2, with D perhaps matching TRBD2 (7 bases). This CDR3 contains 15 residues. Between the trimmed V and J ends, which lost 2 bases and 5 bases, there was a span of 15 bases. Per the germline V gene, CDR1 is SQVTM and CDR2 is ANQGSEA. CDR3 residues: CSVELWGRGTGELFF. In DNA form, the CDR3 reads TGCAGCGTTGAACTATGGGGGAGGGGGACCGGGGAGCTGTTTTTT.

This chain uses TRBV5-4 with TRBJ2-1; no firm D call. This CDR3 has 15 amino acids. The ends were cut back, 0 bases at V and 5 bases at J, with 12 bases in the middle. The germline V gene has CDR1 SGHNT and CDR2 YYREEE (reference sequence). As DNA, the CDR3 is TGTGCCAGCAGCTTGGGGCCGGGCAGTAACAATGAGCAGTTCTTC. It yields the protein CASSLGPGSNNEQFF.

This chain links TRBV30 with TRBJ1-1; 8 nucleotides align to TRBD1. The trim removed 5 bases at V and 4 bases at J, leaving 12 bases unmatched. Germline CDR1 GTSNPN, CDR2 SVGIG (reference sequence). This CDR3 is built from 15 residues. CDR3: CAWAGTGDLGTEAFF. The CDR3 DNA sequence: TGTGCCTGGGCCGGGACAGGCGACCTGGGCACTGAAGCTTTCTTT.

The chain uses TRBV6-1 and TRBJ1-5; D remains ambiguous. Trimming pared 1 base from V and 1 base from J, leaving 14 bases between. Germline V gene sequence: CDR1 MNHNS, CDR2 SASEGT. This CDR3 spans 17 amino acids. The CDR3 sequence is CASSEVEPLDSNQPQHF. The CDR3 bases are TGTGCCAGCAGTGAAGTGGAACCTCTCGACAGCAATCAGCCCCAGCATTTT.

The V gene is TRBV6-1, the J gene TRBJ2-1, with 9 nucleotides matching TRBD2. Germline loops: CDR1 MNHNS, CDR2 SASEGT. The V and J ends lost 8 bases and 1 base, in that order; junction bases with no gene match: 6. The CDR3 consists of 15 residues. The chain's CDR3 is CASLKGLASYNEQFF. The CDR3 DNA sequence: TGTGCCAGCCTAAAAGGACTAGCGTCCTACAATGAGCAGTTCTTC.